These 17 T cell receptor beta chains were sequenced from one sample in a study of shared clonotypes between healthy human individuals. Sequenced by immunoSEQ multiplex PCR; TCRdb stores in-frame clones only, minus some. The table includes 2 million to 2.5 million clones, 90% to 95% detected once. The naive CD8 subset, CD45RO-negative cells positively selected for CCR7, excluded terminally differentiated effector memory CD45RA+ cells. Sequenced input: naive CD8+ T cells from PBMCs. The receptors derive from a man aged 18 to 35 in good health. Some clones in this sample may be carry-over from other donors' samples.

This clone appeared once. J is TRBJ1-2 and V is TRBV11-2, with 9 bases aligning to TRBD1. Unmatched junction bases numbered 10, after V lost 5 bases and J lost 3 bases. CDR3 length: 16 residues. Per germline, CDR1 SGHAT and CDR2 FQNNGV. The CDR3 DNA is TGTGCCAGCAGCGAACCCGGGACAGGGTTTGACTATGGCTACACCTTC. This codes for CASSEPGTGFDYGYTF.

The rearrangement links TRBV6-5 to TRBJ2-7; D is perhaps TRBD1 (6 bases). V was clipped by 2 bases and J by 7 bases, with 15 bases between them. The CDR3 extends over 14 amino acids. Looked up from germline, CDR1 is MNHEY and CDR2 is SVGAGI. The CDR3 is CASSYGDTVGEQYF. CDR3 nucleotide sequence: TGTGCCAGCAGTTACGGGGACACGGTGGGAGAGCAGTACTTC.

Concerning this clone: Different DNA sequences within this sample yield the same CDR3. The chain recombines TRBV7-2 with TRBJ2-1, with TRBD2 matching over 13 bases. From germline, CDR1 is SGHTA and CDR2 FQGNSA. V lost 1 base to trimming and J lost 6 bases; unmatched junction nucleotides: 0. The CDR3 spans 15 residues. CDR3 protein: CASSLGTSGSNEQFF. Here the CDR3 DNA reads TGTGCCAGCAGCTTAGGGACTAGCGGGAGCAATGAGCAGTTCTTC.

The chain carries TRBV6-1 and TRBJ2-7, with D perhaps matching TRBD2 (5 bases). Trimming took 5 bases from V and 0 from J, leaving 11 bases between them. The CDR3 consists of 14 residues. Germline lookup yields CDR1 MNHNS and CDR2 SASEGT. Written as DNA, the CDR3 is TGTGCCAGCAGTCTACCGGGGTTCTCCTACGAGCAGTACTTC. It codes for CASSLPGFSYEQYF.

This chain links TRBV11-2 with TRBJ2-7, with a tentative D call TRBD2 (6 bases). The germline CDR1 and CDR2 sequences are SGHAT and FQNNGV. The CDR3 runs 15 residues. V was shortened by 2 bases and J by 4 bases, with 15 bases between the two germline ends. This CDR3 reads CASSLYGSLEYEQYF. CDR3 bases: TGTGCCAGCAGCTTATACGGGAGCTTAGAGTACGAGCAGTACTTC.

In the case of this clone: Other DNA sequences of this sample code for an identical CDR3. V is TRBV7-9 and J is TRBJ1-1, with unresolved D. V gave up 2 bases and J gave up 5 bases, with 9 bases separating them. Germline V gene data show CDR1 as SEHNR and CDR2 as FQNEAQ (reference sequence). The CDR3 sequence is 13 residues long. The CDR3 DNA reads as TGTGCCAGCAGCTTATCCGGGGTTACTGAAGCTTTCTTT. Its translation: CASSLSGVTEAFF. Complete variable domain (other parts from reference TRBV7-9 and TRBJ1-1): DTGVSQNPRHKITKRGQNVTFRCDPISEHNRLYWYRQTLGQGPEFLTYFQNEAQLEKSRLLSDRFSAERPKGSFSTLEIQRTEQGDSAMYLCASSLSGVTEAFFGQGTRLTVV.

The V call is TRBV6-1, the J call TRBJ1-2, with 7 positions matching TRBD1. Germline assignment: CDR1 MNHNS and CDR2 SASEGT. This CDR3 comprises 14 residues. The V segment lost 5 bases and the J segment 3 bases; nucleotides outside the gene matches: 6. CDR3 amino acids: CASSPTGIHYGYTF. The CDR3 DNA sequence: TGTGCCAGCAGTCCGACAGGGATCCACTATGGCTACACCTTC.

The CDR3 sequence: CASSLGDSAEAFF. The CDR3, as DNA: TGTGCCAGCAGCTTGGGGGATTCCGCTGAAGCTTTCTTT. The gene calls are TRBV5-8 and TRBJ1-1; D unclear. The CDR3 is made up of 13 amino acids. CDR1 and CDR2 (germline): SGHTS, YDEGEE. Trimming cost V 0 bases and J 6 bases, with 9 bases left between them. Full variable domain (missing parts from reference TRBV5-8 and TRBJ1-1): EAGVTQSPTHLIKTRGQQATLRCSPISGHTSVYWYQQALGLGLQFLLWYDEGEERNRGNFPPRFSGRQFPNYSSELNVNALELEDSALYLCASSLGDSAEAFFGQGTRLTVV.

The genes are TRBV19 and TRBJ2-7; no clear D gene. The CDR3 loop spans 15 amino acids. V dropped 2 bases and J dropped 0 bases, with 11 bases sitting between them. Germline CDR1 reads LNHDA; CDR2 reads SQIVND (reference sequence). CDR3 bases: TGTGCCAGTAGTATAAATGCCGGCAACTCCTACGAGCAGTACTTC. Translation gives CASSINAGNSYEQYF.

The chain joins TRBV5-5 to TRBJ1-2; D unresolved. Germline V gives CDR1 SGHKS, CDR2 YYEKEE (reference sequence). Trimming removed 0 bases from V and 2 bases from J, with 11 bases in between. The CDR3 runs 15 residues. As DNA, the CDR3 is TGTGCCAGCAGCTTGGCTCCTACCCCGAACTATGGCTACACCTTC. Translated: CASSLAPTPNYGYTF.

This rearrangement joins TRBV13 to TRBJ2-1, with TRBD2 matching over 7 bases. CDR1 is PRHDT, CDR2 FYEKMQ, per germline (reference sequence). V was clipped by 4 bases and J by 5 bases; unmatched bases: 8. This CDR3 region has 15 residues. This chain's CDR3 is CASSSRTSRHNEQFF. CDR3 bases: TGTGCCAGCAGCTCAAGGACTAGTCGTCACAATGAGCAGTTCTTC.

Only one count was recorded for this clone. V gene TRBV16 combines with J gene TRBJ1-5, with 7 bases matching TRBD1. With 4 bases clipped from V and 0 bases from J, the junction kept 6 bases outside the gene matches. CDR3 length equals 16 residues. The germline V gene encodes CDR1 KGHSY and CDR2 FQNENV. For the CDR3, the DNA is TGTGCCAGCAGCCTTTACAGGGGCCCTAGCAATCAGCCCCAGCATTTT. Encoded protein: CASSLYRGPSNQPQHF.

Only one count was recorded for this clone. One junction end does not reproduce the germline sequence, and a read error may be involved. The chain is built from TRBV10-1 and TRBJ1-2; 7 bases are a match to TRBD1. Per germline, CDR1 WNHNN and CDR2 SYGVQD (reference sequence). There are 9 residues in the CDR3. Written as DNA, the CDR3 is TGCGCCAGCAGCAGGGACAGACTCTTC. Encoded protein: CASSRDRLF.

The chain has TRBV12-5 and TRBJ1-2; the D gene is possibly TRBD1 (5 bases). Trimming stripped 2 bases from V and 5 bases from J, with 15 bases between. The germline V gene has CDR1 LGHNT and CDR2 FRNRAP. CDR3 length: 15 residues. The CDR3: CASGLSSSRGYGYTF. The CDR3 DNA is TGTGCTAGTGGTTTGAGTTCGTCGCGGGGGTATGGCTACACCTTC.

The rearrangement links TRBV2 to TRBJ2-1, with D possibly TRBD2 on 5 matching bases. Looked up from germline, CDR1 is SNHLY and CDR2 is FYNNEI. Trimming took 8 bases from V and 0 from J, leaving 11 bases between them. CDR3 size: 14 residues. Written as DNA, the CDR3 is TGTGCCAGCTTCTGGAGGAGCTCCTACAATGAGCAGTTCTTC. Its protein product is CASFWRSSYNEQFF.

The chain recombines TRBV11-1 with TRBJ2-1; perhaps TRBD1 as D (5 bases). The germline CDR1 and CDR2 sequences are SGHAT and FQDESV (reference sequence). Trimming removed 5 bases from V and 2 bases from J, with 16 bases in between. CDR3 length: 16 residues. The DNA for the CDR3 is TGTGCCAGCAGCACCCGACAGACGTATCCCTACAATGAGCAGTTCTTC. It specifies CASSTRQTYPYNEQFF.

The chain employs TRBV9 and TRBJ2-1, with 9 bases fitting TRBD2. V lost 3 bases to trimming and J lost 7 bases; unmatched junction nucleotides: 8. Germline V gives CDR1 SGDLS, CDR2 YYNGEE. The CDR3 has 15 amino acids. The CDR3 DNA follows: TGTGCCAGCAGCGCGTATAGCGGGAGCGGTAATGAGCAGTTCTTC. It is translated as CASSAYSGSGNEQFF.